This paragraph covers one T cell receptor (beta chain) sequence. There is no known antigen for this receptor. No base-level quality is on record; no much larger clone is a single base apart. The data derive from a study of cytomegalovirus exposure and HLA in healthy donors (dated by TCRdb to 2016 to 2017). About the study as a whole: In an earlier analysis of approximately 500 of the donors, less than 350 Gb of sequence data and 117 million unique TCR beta sequences from roughly 190 million T cells were reported. The study used immunosequencing to profile the T cell repertoires of approximately 630 subjects and linked those repertoires to cytomegalovirus serostatus. Alongside the repertoire data, information on donor age, sex, ethnicity and CMV serostatus was compiled. In a later genetic analysis, genome-wide SNP genotypes for about three fifths of the roughly 670 donors were used, and that subset was treated as a discovery cohort. To study patterns of TCR occurrence, a later analysis re-analyzed previously published TCR beta repertoires from more than 550 donors and added high-resolution HLA genotyping. The study was designed to test whether signatures of past pathogen exposure could be identified by cataloging public T cell receptors. Rather than drawing on any new phenotypic data, the later analysis identified candidate immune exposures from TCR beta sequences and the way those sequences occurred across donors. Typing coverage differed by locus: A, B, C, DRB1 and DQB1 were typed in about 620-630 donors, DQA1 in 500 to 550, DPA1 in some 570, and DPB1 in just under 490. To predict cytomegalovirus infection status, the study combined high-throughput TCR immunosequencing, statistical association of individual TCRs with disease status, and machine learning. An early release that covered roughly 600 HLA-typed donors contained around 300 gigabases of sequencing data and tens of millions of unique TCR sequences. Every discovery cohort repertoire had been produced on one sequencing platform. Class I and class II HLA loci were covered by the typing at four-digit resolution. Because of strong linkage in the cohort, 4 to 6 DR-DQ haplotypes were treated as single units for association and clustering. Besides the first cohort of more than 650 subjects, a separate validation cohort made up of 120 or so different subjects was used. Of the 300 to 500 genotyped donors, over 80% were placed in the genetic ancestry cluster associated with self-reported Caucasian donors. An earlier analysis of approximately 580 of the donors used high-throughput TCR beta sequencing to judge whether each TCR beta V gene segment behaved as functional or pseudogenic. On average, roughly 250,000 unique TCR beta nucleotide sequences were sequenced per donor among several hundred genotyped donors of the cohort, with around 19% of those sequences being non-productive. Study-wide findings and limitations: In a later analysis, the rate of TCR association differed among HLA loci, with DRB1 alleles having the most associated TCRs and HLA-C alleles having the fewest. In a later analysis, 16,951 TCR beta sequences were associated with specific HLA alleles at a false discovery rate of 0.05. According to a later analysis, most CMV-associated TCR beta chains appeared to be HLA-restricted, and the HLA associations seemed to be driven largely by CMV exposure. The only immune exposure information available for the cohort was CMV serostatus. In both the original and validation cohorts, the classifier was reported to diagnose cytomegalovirus status with high specificity and sensitivity. Compared with the roughly 600-donor mean, donors in an Asian-associated ancestry cluster had fewer N-insertions in productive TCRs, according to a later genetic analysis. Correlated functional status among segregating V segments might be attributable to linkage disequilibrium, but an unknown experimental factor could not be ruled out. When HLA alleles, especially DR and DQ, strongly co-occurred, TCR associations were difficult to assign to individual alleles. An earlier analysis of roughly 570 of the donors showed that most TCR beta V segments appeared in productive rearrangements either about 87% or about 30% of the time, which broadly matched IMGT annotations. A few of the identified cytomegalovirus-associated TCR beta chains were confirmed in vitro to be specific for cytomegalovirus antigens. The authors suggested that the approach could potentially be extended to other disease states and immunological phenotypes. In this cohort, only TCR beta chains were sequenced, and detectable features were limited by the absence of alpha or paired-chain data. A group of highly shared sequence variants was considered likely to be a technical artifact of the sequencing pipeline. A further reported finding was that TCR beta sequences accurately predicted the HLA-A and HLA-B alleles for most subjects in the first cohort. V-gene and J-gene trimming of TCR beta chains was associated with a missense DCLRE1C variant in a later genetic analysis, and the association was replicated in an independent cohort. HLA typing was unavailable for some donors at each locus, so association tests used only the typed subset. A later analysis reported that several top co-occurrence clusters appeared linked to parvovirus B19, influenza, CMV and Epstein-Barr virus. In a later analysis, HLA-associated TCR beta chains were found to be more clonally expanded and to have lower generation probabilities than equally common non-associated chains. Some IMGT-functional V segments, including TRBV6-2 and TRBV6-3, could not be distinguished by the 87-base-pair reads and were therefore excluded. Most TCR sequences were observed very rarely across donors, whereas some public TCRs were present in many individuals. Sequencing depth was assumed to be roughly uniform across donors in the presence/absence analyses, though that assumption may not hold. Approximately 18 rarely observed V segments, including chromosome 9 orphons, were excluded from the earlier analysis of a few hundred of the donors because counts were too low. A total of 150 to 200 TCR beta chains were listed by the study as associated with cytomegalovirus.

Taken from the germline V gene, the CDR1 and CDR2 loops are SGDLS and YYNGEE. Trimmed from V: 4 bases; trimmed from J: 5 bases; junction bases lacking a gene match: 7. The CDR3 runs 14 residues from the cysteine to the phenylalanine. Only CDR3 DNA remains: 42 bases, in frame from the first base. The cohort comprised under 700 healthy bone marrow donors. At the time of sampling, all cohort members were nominally healthy, though unrecorded immune exposures were likely present. The donor was CMV seropositive and was included in the group of almost 300 seropositive cohort members. Each donor provided a peripheral blood sample, and peripheral blood mononuclear cells were used for TCR beta sequencing. The Qiagen DNeasy Blood Extraction Kit was used to extract genomic DNA from the blood cell samples. The library was prepared using the immunoSEQ multiplex PCR assay. For the multiplex PCR, a mixture combining 60 forward primers for TCR Vbeta segments and 13 reverse primers for TCR Jbeta segments was used. The CDR3 region of rearranged TCR beta genes was amplified from genomic DNA by a multiplex PCR assay. On the Illumina HiSeq System, the amplified TCR beta libraries were sequenced as 87-base-pair reads. As for the original processing: Across the 500 to 850 repertoires, a later analysis counted about 81 million unique TCR beta chains, approximately 10 million of which were shared by at least two donors. Raw reads were error-corrected and collapsed into unique sequences by a nearest-neighbor algorithm in which closely related sequences were merged to remove PCR and sequencing errors. CDR3 sequences were aligned to IMGT reference sequences to assign V, D and J gene segments. For a sequence to be retained, a match of at least six nucleotides was required to both a V gene segment and a J gene segment. Rearrangements were classified as productive when the CDR3 lacked stop codons and remained in frame with V and J, and all other rearrangements were classified as non-productive. Following IMGT convention, CDR3 was defined as the stretch from the second conserved V-encoded cysteine to the conserved J-encoded phenylalanine. The earlier analysis of a few hundred of the donors excluded any sequence lacking an unambiguous match to a single V gene segment. An earlier analysis of 500 to 600 of the donors classified V segments as functional when productive rearrangements were above 56.7% and as segregating when the standard deviation between donors was above 5%. A statistical classification framework was built for diagnosing cytomegalovirus status from the catalog of TCR beta chain sequences. In a later analysis, TCR nucleotide sequences were compared against IMGT/GENE-DB human TR gene sequences so that V and J genes could be assigned. Using the TCRdist pipeline, a later analysis assigned CDR3 sequences along with most-parsimonious VDJ recombination scenarios. A later analysis defined each TCR beta chain by its CDR3 amino acid sequence plus V-gene family, and excluded reads lacking a unique V-gene family. A later analysis removed several hundred highly shared, low-generation-probability nucleotide sequences to deal with suspected cross-contamination and a sequencing artifact. In a later analysis, a clonal expansion index for each public chain was calculated from normalized within-repertoire ranks of inferred template counts. Generation probabilities in a later analysis came from a VDJ recombination model fitted to out-of-frame rearrangements, and those results were checked against IGoR. A later analysis scored TCR-TCR, TCR-HLA and TCR-CMV co-occurrence with hypergeometric tests, applying a repertoire-size bias correction to TCR pairs. In a later analysis, false discovery rates were estimated by permuting HLA or CMV assignments 20 times. In a later analysis, co-occurring TCRs were grouped with DBSCAN, and TCRdist sequence similarity was added when clustering was performed within HLA-allele-positive subsets. For co-occurrence clustering, repertoires with fewer than 30,000 or more than 120,000 public chains were excluded, along with a handful of repertoires with anomalous nucleotide sharing. The clones in this table, taken by TCRdb from immuneACCESS, are in-frame only. Not every clone is retained; where verified, under half of the shortfall comes from an unresolved V gene, and the cause of the rest is unknown. For V, J and clone size, that table is used; D and trimming come from the DNA. This sample gives 150,000 to 200,000 clones in total; approximately 78% of them show up just once. The top ten constitute 0.96% of the sample.

The chain is made from TRBV9 and TRBJ2-7; 9 bases in the middle match TRBD1. The origin of this receptor is a girl aged 2 to 9 in good health and CMV-seropositive. The material sequenced was PBMCs. The nucleotides are TGTGCCAGCAGCCCACAGGGGGCGTGGGACGAGCAGTACTTC. The translation is CASSPQGAWDEQYF.